The 5 T cell receptor beta chains in this list originate from one sample, sequenced in a study of graft-versus-host responses after intestinal transplantation. Some clones are missing from TCRdb's copy, which holds only in-frame ones; the method was immunoSEQ multiplex PCR. The data show some 2,300 clones, just under 95% seen once. Sequenced here: PBMCs, sampled around 19 days after intestinal transplant. These receptors originate from a human patient who received an intestinal transplant, so some T cells may come from the graft donor.

The CDR3 DNA is TGTGCCAGCAGTTTGGCGGCGAACACCGGGGAGCTGTTTTTT. This sequence encodes CASSLAANTGELFF. The V gene is TRBV27, the J gene TRBJ2-2; D is uncertain. The CDR3 runs to 14 residues. The V and J ends lost 3 bases and 0 bases respectively, with 5 bases between them. The V gene's germline CDR1 is MNHEY and CDR2 SMNVEV (reference sequence).

The rearrangement links TRBV19 to TRBJ2-5, with 9 bases aligning to TRBD2. CDR3 length: 16 residues. CDR1 LNHDA and CDR2 SQIVND come from the germline V gene (reference sequence). V dropped 5 bases and J dropped 1; count of bases not matched to a gene: 8. The CDR3 nucleotides read TGTGCCAGTAGTCTTTGGGCGGGGGGGATCCAAGAGACCCAGTACTTC. It is translated as CASSLWAGGIQETQYF.

The chain links TRBV4-2 to TRBJ1-1; D gene uncertain. V dropped 0 bases and J dropped 7 bases, with 3 bases sitting between them. Germline V gene sequence: CDR1 LGHNA, CDR2 YNFKEQ. The CDR3 runs to 11 residues. In DNA form, the CDR3 reads TGTGCCAGCAGCCAAGATCTTGAAGCTTTCTTT. Protein product: CASSQDLEAFF.

The chain uses TRBV9 and TRBJ1-2; TRBD1 aligns across 9 bases. CDR1 and CDR2 from the germline V gene are SGDLS and YYNGEE. After removal of 3 bases from V and 7 bases from J, the junction contained 10 bases not matched to a gene. This CDR3 region has 15 residues. CDR3 protein: CASSARDRVWSGYTF. CDR3 DNA: TGTGCCAGCAGCGCCCGGGACAGGGTGTGGAGTGGCTACACCTTC. The full variable domain, rest sourced from reference TRBV9 and TRBJ1-2, is DSGVTQTPKHLITATGQRVTLRCSPRSGDLSVYWYQQSLDQGLQFLIQYYNGEERAKGNILERFSAQQFPDLHSELNLSSLELGDSALYFCASSARDRVWSGYTFGSGTRLTVV.

The chain uses TRBV5-1 and TRBJ2-3; D possibly corresponds to TRBD2 (6 bases). The V gene lost 4 bases and the J gene lost 2 bases, with 14 bases spanning the gap. This CDR3 comprises 15 residues. Germline V gene sequence: CDR1 SGHRS, CDR2 YFSETQ. This chain's CDR3 is CASSTGEGPTDTQYF. As DNA, the CDR3 is TGCGCCAGCAGCACGGGGGAAGGGCCCACAGATACGCAGTATTTT.